This entry describes one T cell receptor beta chain. The antigen is unknown. The repertoire was sequenced with immunoSEQ multiplex PCR; TCRdb's copy has only in-frame clones and lacks some. The sample has 380,000 or so clones; about 80% are singletons. This entry belongs to a study of Ad26.COV2.S vaccination and SARS-CoV-2 variants. About the research overall: This donor came from the COV1001 trial of Ad26.COV2.S.

CDR3 size: 14 residues. Germline CDR1 SGHRS, CDR2 YFSETQ. Unmatched junction bases numbered 8, after V lost 4 bases and J lost 10 bases. Overall study findings and caveats: Participants in the vaccine arm had higher spike-specific TCR breadth; placebo recipients had lower.

Treatment denoted: 15 to 20 received Ad26.COV2.S at low or high dose, single or two shots; 5 received placebo; per-sample allocation not given. Sampling took place 63 days after the first vaccine or placebo injection. The source material was peripheral blood, sampled in a trial of Ad26.COV2.S vaccine versus placebo. This TCR came from a person aged 18-60 years who received the Ad26.COV2.S COVID-19 vaccine or a placebo. The chain combines TRBV5-1 with TRBJ1-6, with TRBD1 matching 7 bases. As DNA, the CDR3 is TGCGCCAGCAGCGATGACAGGGATGGCTCACCCCTCCACTTT. It yields the protein CASSDDRDGSPLHF.